These 16 T cell receptor beta chains originate from one sample sequenced in a study of identical twins. TCRdb redid the calling of the 5' RACE reads with MiXCR, one entry per CDR3 protein. The profile covers fewer than 650,000 distinct CDR3 sequences, with 7.5% to 10% appearing a single time and under 3% taken by the ten largest. This sample also belongs to another study, concerning yellow fever vaccine responses in identical twins.

The sample comprised PBMCs. Receptors were obtained from a young woman in good health.

This clonotype has only a few counts. The V call is TRBV5-1, the J call TRBJ1-5; D gene ambiguous. CDR1 is SGHRS, CDR2 YFSETQ, per germline. The ends were cut back, 2 bases at V and 7 bases at J, with 10 bases in the middle. The CDR3 totals 13 residues. CDR3 loop: CASSLGPSQPQHF. CDR3 sequence (DNA): TGCGCCAGCAGCTTAGGACCGTCCCAGCCCCAGCATTTT.

There are many counts of this clonotype. The rearrangement joins TRBV24-1 to TRBJ2-1, with 14 bases identical to TRBD2. Germline V gene data show CDR1 as KGHDR and CDR2 as SFDVKD. The CDR3 covers 15 residues. V trimming: 5 bases; J trimming: 7 bases; junction bases outside the gene matches: 3. The CDR3 nucleotides are TGTGCCACCAGTGGACTAGCGGGAGGGCAAAATGAGCAGTTCTTC. Its protein is CATSGLAGGQNEQFF.

This clonotype appeared a few times. This chain uses TRBV7-9 with TRBJ1-4; D is undetermined. Trimming stripped 5 bases from V and 12 bases from J, with 7 bases between. The CDR3 is made up of 10 amino acids. Germline V lookup: CDR1 SEHNR, CDR2 FQNEAQ (reference sequence). CDR3 coding DNA: TGTGCCAGCAGCCCCGTTGAACTGTTTTTT. It translates to CASSPVELFF.

This clonotype was picked up many times. The V gene is TRBV12-3 or TRBV12-4, the J gene TRBJ2-4; D possibly corresponds to TRBD2 (6 bases). CDR3 length: 15 residues. V shed 2 bases and J shed 0 bases, with 8 bases lying between them. The CDR3 nucleotides are TGTGCCAGCAGTTTATACGGGAGAGCCAAAAACATTCAGTACTTC. Encoded protein: CASSLYGRAKNIQYF.

This clonotype was seen a few times. The J gene is TRBJ1-1, the V gene TRBV27, with D perhaps matching TRBD1 (5 bases). CDR1 is MNHEY, CDR2 SMNVEV, per germline (reference sequence). There are 14 residues in the CDR3. V was cut by 0 bases and J by 6 bases, with 11 bases left in between. The CDR3 protein is CASSLSRRGPEAFF. The CDR3 DNA follows: TGTGCCAGCAGTTTATCCAGGAGGGGTCCTGAAGCTTTCTTT.

The chain uses TRBV9 and TRBJ2-7; D is uncertain. V was shortened by 4 bases and J by 3 bases, with 14 bases between the two germline ends. The CDR3 is 14 amino acids. Per germline, CDR1 SGDLS and CDR2 YYNGEE. The CDR3 bases are TGTGCCAGCAGCAACCGACACGGAAGCTACGAGCAGTACTTC. It translates to CASSNRHGSYEQYF.

This clonotype was observed a few times. The rearrangement joins TRBV19 to TRBJ1-5, with D hard to call. The CDR3 sequence is 15 residues long. Between the trimmed V and J ends, which lost 9 bases and 0 bases, there was a span of 15 bases. Germline V gene sequence: CDR1 LNHDA, CDR2 SQIVND (reference sequence). The DNA of the CDR3 is TGTGCCAGCAACCGGGGTTCCTTTAGCAATCAGCCCCAGCATTTT. Translated: CASNRGSFSNQPQHF. Full variable domain (outside the CDR3, taken from reference TRBV19 and TRBJ1-5): DGGITQSPKYLFRKEGQNVTLSCEQNLNHDAMYWYRQDPGQGLRLIYYSQIVNDFQKGDIAEGYSVSREKKESFPLTVTSAQKNPTAFYLCASNRGSFSNQPQHFGDGTRLSIL.

The V and J genes are TRBV7-2 and TRBJ1-5; 7 positions match TRBD1. Germline CDR1 reads SGHTA; CDR2 reads FQGNSA. There are 9 residues in the CDR3. Losses at the gene ends were 11 bases for V and 9 bases for J; bases not matched to a gene: 1. The CDR3 DNA reads as TGTACCCAGGGGGGGCCCCAGCATTTT. This codes for CTQGGPQHF.

Comment on this clonotype: At one of its ends the junction is not consistent with the germline gene, which may arise from a read error. The chain recombines TRBV7-2 with TRBJ2-7; D gene unclear. Germline values: CDR1 SGHTA, CDR2 FQGNSA. CDR3 length equals 12 residues. Here the CDR3 reads CASSPLGYQQYF. The CDR3 DNA follows: TGTGCCAGCAGCCCCCTCGGCTACCAGCAGTACTTC.

This clonotype was found many times. V usage is TRBV29-1 and J usage is TRBJ2-7, with a tentative D call TRBD2 (5 bases). There are 13 residues in the CDR3. CDR1 and CDR2 (germline): SQVTM, ANQGSEA. V lost 0 bases and J lost 1, with 7 bases in between. The CDR3 DNA reads as TGCAGCGTTGAAGACAGGACTTCCTACGAGCAGTACTTC. Amino acid sequence: CSVEDRTSYEQYF.

The rearrangement links TRBV20-1 to TRBJ2-7; 9 bases map to TRBD2. With 3 bases clipped from V and 1 base from J, the junction kept 7 bases outside the gene matches. The CDR3 runs 15 residues. From germline, CDR1 is DFQATT and CDR2 SNEGSKA (reference sequence). The CDR3 bases are TGCAGTGCTAGGGAAGTAGCGGGAGAATCCTACGAGCAGTACTTC. Translation: CSAREVAGESYEQYF.

This clonotype was found a few times. This chain uses TRBV20-1 with TRBJ2-3; 9 positions match TRBD2. This CDR3 spans 18 amino acids. CDR1 and CDR2 from the germline V gene are DFQATT and SNEGSKA (reference sequence). Trimming at V came to 0 bases and at J to 4 bases, leaving 14 bases not matched to a gene. The CDR3 here is CSARDLRAGGRAPDTQYF. The CDR3 nucleotides are TGCAGTGCTAGAGATTTAAGGGCCGGCGGGAGGGCCCCAGATACGCAGTATTTT.

This clonotype was observed a handful of times. This chain joins TRBV7-9 and TRBJ2-7; D gene ambiguous. The V gene lost 5 bases and the J gene lost 6 bases, with 17 bases spanning the gap. CDR1 is SEHNR, CDR2 FQNEAQ, per germline (reference sequence). CDR3 length: 14 amino acids. The CDR3 loop is CASSPPVLKGEQYF. DNA for the CDR3: TGTGCCAGCAGCCCGCCCGTCCTCAAGGGCGAGCAGTACTTC.

This clonotype was found many times. The rearrangement links TRBV7-9 to TRBJ2-1; no clear D gene. There are 14 residues in the CDR3. Deletions cut 5 bases from V and 7 bases from J, with 15 bases between. Germline V CDR1 and CDR2: SEHNR, FQNEAQ (reference sequence). CDR3 bases: TGTGCCAGCAGCCTCGACACAACGTGGAATGAGCAGTTCTTC. Translation gives CASSLDTTWNEQFF.

The chain combines TRBV7-2 with TRBJ2-7, with D possibly TRBD2 on 5 matching bases. The V gene's germline CDR1 is SGHTA and CDR2 FQGNSA. This CDR3 region has 14 residues. V was trimmed by 0 bases and J by 3 bases, leaving 9 bases between them. CDR3 nucleotides: TGTGCCAGCAGCTTAGCGGTCGGGGACTACGAGCAGTACTTC. It encodes CASSLAVGDYEQYF. Looking up the rest from reference TRBV7-2 and TRBJ2-7 gives the full variable domain: GAGVSQSPSNKVTEKGKDVELRCDPISGHTALYWYRQSLGQGLEFLIYFQGNSAPDKSGLPSDRFSAERTGGSVSTLTIQRTQQEDSAVYLCASSLAVGDYEQYFGPGTRLTVT.

Here the CDR3 DNA reads TGTGCCAGCAGTTTACTACTAGCGGGGGCGGGAGAGACCCAGTACTTC. Its protein is CASSLLLAGAGETQYF. The rearrangement uses TRBV28 and TRBJ2-5, with TRBD2 matching 11 bases. V was pared by 2 bases and J by 4 bases, with 6 bases of the junction left unmatched. Per germline, CDR1 MDHEN and CDR2 SYDVKM. The CDR3 sequence is 16 residues long.